This TCR beta chain was sequenced for a study of human T cells and chemical hapten exposure. Study information: Each patch test put 0.01% DPC on the upper back, and results were read at 6 days.

CDR1 SGHVS and CDR2 FQNEAQ come from the germline V gene. This CDR3 spans 15 amino acids. The sample's time point: patch test 2, 6 weeks after DPC sensitization. The treatment was: therapeutic diphenylcyclopropenone sensitization with weekly scalp DPC. Whole blood, unfractionated, served as the material for total RNA extraction. TCRdb re-called the RACE reads with MiXCR, one entry per CDR3 protein. The sample has around 69,000 distinct CDR3 sequences, about 8.5% seen once. The table lists this clonotype with a few counts. Its cognate antigen is unknown. Mismatch with germline at one junction end may stem from a read error. Overall study findings and caveats: In the PT1 data, expanded TCR counts showed a positive correlation with patch test score. Relative to controls, expanded TCRs formed significantly more large CDR3 similarity clusters.

This chain links TRBV7-8 with TRBJ2-5; 8 bases map to TRBD2. The starting material was whole blood, obtained in connection with sensitization to the hapten diphenylcyclopropenone (DPC). This receptor was identified in a woman between 45 and 60 years old with alopecia areata. Some clones in this sample may be carry-over from other donors' samples. CDR3: CASTLARGGRETQYF. The CDR3 coding sequence is TGTGCCAGCACCTTAGCAAGGGGCGGGAGGGAGACCCAGTACTTC.